This TCR beta chain was sequenced in a study of T cells in Graves' hyperthyroidism and ophthalmopathy. Amplification of TCR beta CDR3 regions was performed using RNA transcripts as template. The HTBI primer set drove a first-round RT-PCR of the TCR CDR3. One entry per CDR3 protein results from TCRdb running MiXCR on the multiplex PCR reads. The sample comprises roughly 740,000 distinct CDR3 sequences, over 15% of which are singletons, and approximately 8.4% rests with the top ten. This clonotype was seen more than once but under ten times. The sequence was obtained from a man aged 18 to 29 with Graves' hyperthyroidism. Material for sequencing was blood.

The CDR3 nucleotides read TGCAGTGCTAGGAAATTAGCGGGAGTCACCTACGAGCAGTACTTC. Encoded protein: CSARKLAGVTYEQYF. The V and J genes are TRBV20-1 and TRBJ2-7; TRBD2 matches at 9 bases. Trimming cost V 3 bases and J 2 bases; bases outside gene matches: 8. Germline CDR1 DFQATT, CDR2 SNEGSKA (reference sequence). CDR3 size: 15 residues.